This is a list of T cell receptor beta chains from one sample in a study of early T cells in non-severe SARS-CoV-2 infection. TCRdb used MiXCR to reprocess the 5' RACE reads, holding one entry per CDR3 protein. The table includes tens of thousands of distinct CDR3 sequences, around 10% detected once. Material for sequencing was whole blood. The receptors were gathered from an adult who was a healthcare worker with PCR-confirmed SARS-CoV-2 infection or an uninfected control (not recorded which). CDR3s include the opening cysteine and the closing phenylalanine or tryptophan. A D gene is named only where the DNA matches it firmly. Not every row has a clone size; where given, it reads once, few, many or a size class.

V gene	J gene	clone size	D gene	CDR3 DNA	CDR3 protein
TRBV11-2	TRBJ2-3	few	NA	TGTGCCAGCAGCTCCTATCTGGGAGATACGCAGTATTTT	CASSSYLGDTQYF
TRBV11-2	TRBJ2-2	few	NA	TGTGCCAGCAGCTTAGTGGACGGCGGGGAGCTGTTTTTT	CASSLVDGGELFF
TRBV5-1	TRBJ2-7	few	NA	TGCGCCAGCAGCCCGCAGGGGGGTAGCTCCTACGAGCAGTACTTC	CASSPQGGSSYEQYF
TRBV5-5	TRBJ1-3	NA	NA	TGTGCCAGCAGCCAGGGGTTAGTTCCTGGAAACACCATATATTTT	CASSQGLVPGNTIYF
TRBV6-1	TRBJ2-7	NA	TRBD2	TGTGCCAGCAGTCCAAGCGCGGCGGGAGGACCCGCCTACGAGCAGTACTTC	CASSPSAAGGPAYEQYF
TRBV6-2/TRBV6-3	TRBJ1-5	few	NA	TGTGCCAGCAGTCCGACGGTCCAGCCCCAGCATTTT	CASSPTVQPQHF
TRBV7-2	TRBJ2-1	NA	NA	TGTGCCAGCAGCTTATATACGGAGTCGATCGTGCAGTTCTTC	CASSLYTESIVQFF
TRBV6-5	TRBJ2-7	few	NA	TGTGCCAGCAGTGCGTCGCGTTTCTACGAGCAGTACTTC	CASSASRFYEQYF
TRBV18	TRBJ2-7	few	TRBD2	TGTGCCAGCTCACCAAGGATAGCGGGGGCTCCTGGCGAGCAGTACTTC	CASSPRIAGAPGEQYF
TRBV3-1	TRBJ2-7	NA	NA	TGTGCCAGCAGCTCCACGTGGGGGGCGGCCTCCCACTACGAGCAGTACTTC	CASSSTWGAASHYEQYF
TRBV18	TRBJ2-7	many	NA	TGTGCCAGCTCACCACCCGGGACGCCCATCTACGAGCAGTACTTC	CASSPPGTPIYEQYF
TRBV19	TRBJ2-3	NA	TRBD1	TGTGCCAGTAAAGACAGGGTCGGGGGCACAGATACGCAGTATTTT	CASKDRVGGTDTQYF
TRBV6-1	TRBJ2-3	NA	NA	TGTGCCAGCAGTGATGGCGTATGGGATACGCAGTATTTT	CASSDGVWDTQYF
TRBV29-1	TRBJ2-1	NA	TRBD2	TGCAGCGTTAGCCCTAGCGGGAGCTTCAATGAGCAGTTCTTC	CSVSPSGSFNEQFF
TRBV15	TRBJ2-3	many	NA	TGTGCCACCAGCAGTCAAGACAGATCAAGTCCAGATACGCAGTATTTT	CATSSQDRSSPDTQYF
TRBV2	TRBJ1-1	few	NA	TGTGCCAGCAGCGTTCTACAGGGTAATGCTGAAGCTTTCTTT	CASSVLQGNAEAFF
TRBV28	TRBJ2-1	NA	TRBD1	TGTGCCAGCAGCCCAGAGACAGGGATCTGGGATGAGCAGTTCTTC	CASSPETGIWDEQFF
TRBV29-1	TRBJ2-3	few	NA	TGCAGCGTTGAAGATCCTCAAACAGGACGCACAGATACGCAGTATTTT	CSVEDPQTGRTDTQYF
TRBV5-1	TRBJ2-3	few	TRBD1	TGCGCCAGCAGCACGGGACAGCCAGATACGCAGTATTTT	CASSTGQPDTQYF
TRBV28	TRBJ2-3	NA	NA	TGTGCCAGCAACCTAGCAGGAGATACGCAGTATTTT	CASNLAGDTQYF
TRBV24-1	TRBJ2-3	few	NA	TGTGCCACCAGTGATCCCCCCCCCACAGATACGCAGTATTTT	CATSDPPPTDTQYF
TRBV10-1	TRBJ2-1	many	TRBD2	TGCGCCAGCAGTCCGACTAGCTACCATGAGCAGTTCTTC	CASSPTSYHEQFF
TRBV18	TRBJ2-5	many	NA	TGTGCCAGCTCACCACCGCTAGCCGGGGAGACCCAGTACTTC	CASSPPLAGETQYF
TRBV6-6	TRBJ1-1	few	TRBD1	TGTGCCAGCAGTTCCTGGGACAGCGGAAACACTGAAGCTTTCTTT	CASSSWDSGNTEAFF
TRBV4-1	TRBJ1-1	many	NA	TGCGCCAGCACCATAGGGGGTCGGAACACTGAAACTTTCTTT	CASTIGGRNTETFF
TRBV7-8	TRBJ1-2	NA	TRBD1	TGTGCCAGCAGCTCTCGGACAGGGAATGGCTACACCTTC	CASSSRTGNGYTF